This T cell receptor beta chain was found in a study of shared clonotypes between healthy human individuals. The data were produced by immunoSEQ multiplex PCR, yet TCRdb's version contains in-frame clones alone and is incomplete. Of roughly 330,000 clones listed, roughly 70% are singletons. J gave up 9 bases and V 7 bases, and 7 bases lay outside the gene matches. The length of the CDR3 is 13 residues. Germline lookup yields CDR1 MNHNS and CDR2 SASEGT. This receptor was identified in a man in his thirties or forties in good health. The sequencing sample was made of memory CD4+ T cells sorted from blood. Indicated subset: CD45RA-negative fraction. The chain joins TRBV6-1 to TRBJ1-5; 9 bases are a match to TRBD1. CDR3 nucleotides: TGTGCCAGCACCATAGACAGGGGGTGGCCCCAGCATTTT. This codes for CASTIDRGWPQHF.